This T cell receptor beta chain was recovered during a study of radiotherapy plus CTLA-4 blockade in lung cancer. About the research overall: Objective responses arose in 18% of patients, and around 32% experienced disease control.

V lost 6 bases, J lost 14 bases, and 9 bases stayed unmatched. Germline V gene sequence: CDR1 SNHLY, CDR2 FYNNEI. The CDR3 runs to 12 residues. Repertoires were generated with immunoSEQ multiplex PCR, while TCRdb's copy carries only in-frame clones and drops some. The sample records more than 50,000 clones, around 77% being singletons. The clonotype comes from a human donor with non-small cell lung cancer who had a complete response to radiotherapy plus ipilimumab. Sample: peripheral blood, taken from a patient treated with radiotherapy plus ipilimumab. This chain uses TRBV2 with TRBJ2-5; 10 nucleotides agree with TRBD1. DNA of the CDR3: TGTGCCAGCAGCTCAGGGGGGACAGGGGTCTACTTC. It yields the protein CASSSGGTGVYF.